The rows below give T cell receptor beta chains drawn from one sample of a study of technical replicates of blood from a few donors. TCRdb's copy holds only in-frame clones and misses some; the assay was immunoSEQ multiplex PCR. The data hold around 80,000 clones, with 96% observed a single time. Specimen: T cells isolated from PBMCs. These receptors all come from a human donor in good health. CDR3s include the opening cysteine and the closing phenylalanine or tryptophan. The order of the fields is D gene, clone size, V gene, J gene, CDR3 protein, CDR3 DNA. A D gene is named only where the DNA matches it firmly. Clone size is shown for a subset of rows, as once, few, many or a class of expanded clone.

-	-	TRBV2	TRBJ2-7	CASREAYYSYEQYF	TGTGCCAGCAGAGAGGCATACTACTCCTACGAGCAGTACTTC
-	once	TRBV5-8	TRBJ2-1	CASSLVSPLNEQFF	TGTGCCAGCAGCTTGGTATCTCCTCTCAATGAGCAGTTCTTC
-	-	TRBV2	TRBJ2-5	CASSESRTEAETQYF	TGTGCCAGCAGTGAGTCGAGGACGGAGGCAGAGACCCAGTACTTC
-	-	TRBV7-2	TRBJ2-7	CASTEGLFYEQYF	TGTGCCAGCACCGAAGGACTATTCTACGAGCAGTACTTC
-	-	TRBV7-3	TRBJ2-3	CASSLASLRTDTQYF	TGTGCCAGCAGCTTAGCGAGTCTCCGCACAGATACGCAGTATTTT
-	-	TRBV27	TRBJ2-5	CASSLYTGRETQYF	TGTGCCAGCAGTTTATATACAGGGAGAGAGACCCAGTACTTC
-	-	TRBV7-3	TRBJ2-3	CASSATRGSTDTQYF	TGTGCCAGCAGCGCTACCCGGGGTAGCACGGATACGCAGTATTTT
TRBD1	-	TRBV6-5	TRBJ1-5	CASRNTGADNQPQHF	TGTGCCAGCAGGAATACAGGGGCAGACAATCAGCCCCAGCATTTT
-	-	TRBV5-1	TRBJ2-3	CASSWGHDGTDTQYF	TGCGCCAGCAGCTGGGGACACGACGGCACAGATACGCAGTATTTT
-	-	TRBV9	TRBJ1-5	CASSVGEGTFYQPQHF	TGTGCCAGCAGCGTAGGAGAGGGGACATTTTATCAGCCCCAGCATTTT
-	-	TRBV30	TRBJ1-2	CAWRRWGGRRGYTF	TGTGCCTGGAGAAGGTGGGGGGGGCGAAGGGGCTACACCTTC
TRBD1	-	TRBV2	TRBJ2-6	CASSKDRGFGANVLTF	TGTGCCAGCAGTAAGGACAGGGGATTTGGGGCCAACGTCCTGACTTTC
-	-	TRBV2	TRBJ2-2	CATAKQEPNGELFF	TGTGCCACCGCTAAGCAGGAACCCAACGGGGAGCTGTTTTTT
-	-	TRBV29-1	TRBJ1-5	CSVAGGGQPQHF	TGCAGCGTTGCGGGGGGAGGCCAGCCCCAGCATTTT